Below are 18 T cell receptor beta chains sequenced from a single sample in a study of glioma-infiltrating T cells. Using RNA template, CDR3s of TCR alpha and beta were amplified with iRepertoire arm-PCR. TCRdb redid the calling of the multiplex PCR reads with MiXCR, one entry per CDR3 protein. The profile covers more than 95,000 distinct CDR3 sequences, with less than 30% appearing a single time and 44% taken by the ten largest. Sample: glioma tissue, nonneoplastic brain tissue, or PBMCs (not recorded which). These receptors were collected from a human donor with low-grade glioma or glioblastoma, undergoing nonglioma brain surgery, or in good health (not recorded which).

This clonotype was recorded many times. V and J are TRBV6-2 or TRBV6-3 and TRBJ2-7; unclear D gene. Germline CDR1 is MNHEY and CDR2 is SVGEGT. The CDR3 has 15 amino acids. V was clipped by 2 bases and J by 1 base, with 12 bases between them. The CDR3 DNA reads as TGTGCCAGCAGTTACGAGAGACAAATATCCTACGAGCAGTACTTC. As protein: CASSYERQISYEQYF.

On this clonotype: A read error may explain this, as a much larger clone is one base away. This chain uses TRBV7-9 with TRBJ1-1; D gene unclear. CDR1 and CDR2 from the germline V gene are SEHNR and FQNEAQ (reference sequence). This CDR3 comprises 14 residues. The CDR3 nucleotides read TGTGCCAGCAGCTTAGGAGGAGGGAACACTAAAGCTTTCTTT. Translating it yields CASSLGGGNTKAFF. The full variable domain, completed using reference TRBV7-9 and TRBJ1-1, is DTGVSQNPRHKITKRGQNVTFRCDPISEHNRLYWYRQTLGQGPEFLTYFQNEAQLEKSRLLSDRFSAERPKGSFSTLEIQRTEQGDSAMYLCASSLGGGNTKAFFGQGTRLTVV.

This clonotype was seen at least ten times. J is TRBJ1-2 and V is TRBV27; TRBD1 might be the D (5 bases). V was cut by 2 bases and J by 2 bases, with 18 bases left in between. This CDR3 contains 17 residues. Germline V lookup: CDR1 MNHEY, CDR2 SMNVEV (reference sequence). The CDR3: CASSLGFRQGGNYGYTF. The CDR3 bases are TGTGCCAGCAGTTTAGGGTTTCGGCAGGGAGGGAACTATGGCTACACCTTC.

The CDR3 bases are TGTGCCAGCAGCTTGGCAGGTTCATATGGCTACACCTTC. It yields the protein CASSLAGSYGYTF. J is TRBJ1-2 and V is TRBV5-4; the D is unclear. Trimming pared 0 bases from V and 5 bases from J, leaving 8 bases between. Germline values: CDR1 SGHNT, CDR2 YYREEE (reference sequence). This CDR3 has 13 amino acids.

With respect to this clonotype: This may arise from a read error, as a much more abundant clone is one base away. The chain employs TRBV7-2 and TRBJ2-5; D is unresolved. CDR3 length: 15 amino acids. The V gene lost 4 bases and the J gene lost 5 bases, with 17 bases spanning the gap. Germline loops: CDR1 SGHTA, CDR2 FQGNSA. The CDR3 spells CASSSPLGGSETQYF. The CDR3 region has the DNA TGTGCCAGCAGCTCCCCCCTCGGTGGAAGTGAGACCCAGTACTTC. Together with reference TRBV7-2 and TRBJ2-5, the CDR3 gives the full variable domain: GAGVSQSPSNKVTEKGKDVELRCDPISGHTALYWYRQSLGQGLEFLIYFQGNSAPDKSGLPSDRFSAERTGGSVSTLTIQRTQQEDSAVYLCASSSPLGGSETQYFGPGTRLLVL.

On this clonotype itself: Germline is not matched at one junction end, which may reflect a read error. This chain connects TRBV7-2 to TRBJ1-3; D call uncertain. The CDR3 contains 13 residues. The V gene's germline CDR1 is SGHTA and CDR2 FQGNSA. In DNA form, the CDR3 reads TGTGCCAGCAGACAGAGCTCTGGAAGCACCATATATTTT. It translates to CASRQSSGSTIYF.

Regarding this clonotype: A single base separates this from a much larger clone, so it may be a read error. This chain links TRBV18 with TRBJ1-1; D is perhaps TRBD1 (5 bases). The CDR3 has 14 residues. V was cut by 3 bases and J by 3 bases, with 11 bases left in between. Germline CDR1 KGHSH, CDR2 LQKENI. CDR3 nucleotides: TGTGCCAGCTCACCGTCCGGGGGGGACACTGAAGCTTTCTTT. Residues: CASSPSGGDTEAFF.

The chain is built from TRBV4-1 and TRBJ1-3; 7 bases align to TRBD1. V gave up 2 bases and J gave up 2 bases; unmatched junction bases: 0. This CDR3 has 14 residues. Germline V gene sequence: CDR1 MGHRA, CDR2 YSYEKL. CDR3 coding DNA: TGCGCCAGCAGCCAACAGGGGGCTGGAAACACCATATATTTT. Translated: CASSQQGAGNTIYF.

The V call is TRBV29-1, the J call TRBJ2-5; D uncertain. Germline assignment: CDR1 SQVTM and CDR2 ANQGSEA. The CDR3 covers 12 residues. Trimming pared 4 bases from V and 0 bases from J, leaving 6 bases between. CDR3 sequence (DNA): TGCAGCGTTGCCTACGACCAAGAGACCCAGTACTTC. Amino acid sequence: CSVAYDQETQYF.

As concerns this clonotype: A much more abundant neighbour one base away suggests this may be a read error. The rearrangement joins TRBV3-1 to TRBJ2-1, with D possibly being TRBD1 (5 bases). The CDR3 contains 16 residues. Germline-derived CDR1 and CDR2 are LGHDT and YNNKEL (reference sequence). CDR3 DNA sequence: TGTGCCAGCAGACAAGTCTGGCAGGGCTTAAACAATGAGCAGTTCTTC. Protein product: CASRQVWQGLNNEQFF.

V and J are TRBV7-9 and TRBJ2-5; D perhaps matches TRBD1 (6 bases). V gave up 4 bases and J gave up 5 bases, with 11 bases separating them. Germline CDR1 is SEHNR and CDR2 is FQNEAQ (reference sequence). CDR3 length: 13 amino acids. The CDR3 nucleotides are TGTGCCAGCAGCTCAGGGGCTGTGGAGACCCAGTACTTC. Translating it yields CASSSGAVETQYF.

This clonotype was detected a few times. A much larger clone is a single base away; this may be a read error. V and J are TRBV18 and TRBJ1-1; TRBD1 matches at 10 bases. There are 14 residues in the CDR3. Germline V gene lookup returns CDR1 KGHSH and CDR2 LQKENI. The CDR3 nucleotides are TGTGCCAGCCCACCCTTCGACAGGGGGCTTAAAGCTTTCTTT. Encoded protein: CASPPFDRGLKAFF.

Remarks on this clonotype: This may stem from a read error, because a much larger clone lies one nucleotide away. J is TRBJ1-1 and V is TRBV7-2; weak D call: TRBD1 (6 bases). The CDR3 extends over 14 amino acids. The V and J ends lost 5 bases and 4 bases respectively, with 14 bases between them. From germline, CDR1 is SGHTA and CDR2 FQGNSA. The CDR3 DNA sequence: TGTACCAGCAGCCTACAGGGTAGCTTCACTGAAGCTTTCTTT. Encoded protein: CTSSLQGSFTEAFF.

The rearrangement uses TRBV11-2 and TRBJ2-1; D may be TRBD1 (6 bases). This CDR3 contains 15 residues. The V gene lost 8 bases and the J gene lost 4 bases, with 18 bases spanning the gap. Germline V gene lookup returns CDR1 SGHAT and CDR2 FQNNGV. CDR3 in DNA: TGTGCCAGCGGCTCCGAACAGGGACGGTACAATGAGCAGTTCTTC. Translation gives CASGSEQGRYNEQFF.

Worth noting for this clonotype: A junction end diverges from the germline sequence, so it may reflect a read error. The rearrangement links TRBV11-2 to TRBJ2-7, with D perhaps TRBD2 (7 bases). The CDR3 covers 14 residues. Germline CDR1 SGHAT, CDR2 FQNNGV. CDR3 sequence: CTSSLDHGGLEQYF. The CDR3 DNA follows: TGTACCAGCAGCTTAGATCACGGGGGGCTCGAGCAGTACTTC.

This clonotype was seen repeatedly, ten times or more. This chain links TRBV20-1 with TRBJ1-1; D unresolved. Deletions cut 3 bases from V and 1 base from J, with 6 bases between. In germline, CDR1 is DFQATT, CDR2 SNEGSKA (reference sequence). CDR3 length: 12 amino acids. This chain's CDR3 is CSARRTNTEAFF. Written as DNA, the CDR3 is TGCAGTGCTAGGAGGACGAACACTGAAGCTTTCTTT.

This clonotype was seen repeatedly, ten times or more. This chain links TRBV7-2 with TRBJ2-7; maybe TRBD2 (6 bases). The CDR3 is 16 amino acids. Germline V lookup: CDR1 SGHTA, CDR2 FQGNSA. V gave up 1 base and J gave up 0 bases, with 13 bases separating them. CDR3 DNA: TGTGCCAGCAGCTTAGAAGGGCGGGGCCTCTCCTACGAGCAGTACTTC. This translates into CASSLEGRGLSYEQYF.

V gene TRBV7-2 combines with J gene TRBJ1-2, with a tentative D call TRBD1 (6 bases). Germline lookup yields CDR1 SGHTA and CDR2 FQGNSA. Trimming removed 3 bases from V and 0 bases from J, with 14 bases in between. This CDR3 is 16 amino acids long. CDR3 nucleotide sequence: TGTGCCAGCAGCTTCCTCGGGGGGGCTACTAACTATGGCTACACCTTC. Its protein product is CASSFLGGATNYGYTF.